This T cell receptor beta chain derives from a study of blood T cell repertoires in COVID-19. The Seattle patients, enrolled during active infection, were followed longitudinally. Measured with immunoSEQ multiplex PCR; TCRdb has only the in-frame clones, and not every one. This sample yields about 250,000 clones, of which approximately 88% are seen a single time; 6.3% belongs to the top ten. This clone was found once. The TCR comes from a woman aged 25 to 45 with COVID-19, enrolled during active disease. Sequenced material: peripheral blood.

The DNA for the CDR3 is TGTGCCAGCAGTGGCATACGGCAGGTTAATGAAAAACTGTTTTTT. Its translation is CASSGIRQVNEKLFF. The chain joins TRBV2 to TRBJ1-4; D not certain. The germline V gene has CDR1 SNHLY and CDR2 FYNNEI. This CDR3 comprises 15 residues. The V end was cut by 4 bases, the J end by 4 bases, with 13 bases between.